Each of the 31 T cell receptor beta chains below was sequenced from the same sample in a study of T-cell reconstitution after alpha-beta-depleted transplantation in children. Preparation of the TCRbeta library involved a method that used unique molecular identifiers. In TCRdb, the PCR reads were re-called with MiXCR into one record per CDR3 protein. The sample records just under 250,000 distinct CDR3 sequences, roughly 24% being singletons. Here the sequenced sample was PBMCs, taken before TCRalphabeta/CD19-depleted stem cell transplant. The source is a girl aged 2 to 9 with Fanconi anemia, due to receive a stem cell transplant.

This chain uses TRBV12-3 or TRBV12-4 with TRBJ2-1, with D perhaps being TRBD1 or TRBD2 (5 bases each). The CDR3 sequence is 17 residues long. Trimming cost V 1 base and J 4 bases, with 17 bases left between them. The CDR3 bases are TGTGCCAGCAGTTTAGGCTCCGGGACCAAGATTTACAATGAGCAGTTCTTC. Translating it yields CASSLGSGTKIYNEQFF.

This clonotype was found many times. The chain joins TRBV7-2 to TRBJ2-2; 13 bases line up with TRBD2. This CDR3 has 20 residues. V trimming: 7 bases; J trimming: 0 bases; junction bases outside the gene matches: 14. Per the germline V gene, CDR1 is SGHTA and CDR2 is FQGNSA. The CDR3 spells CASIFEEKLAGGANTGELFF. CDR3 DNA: TGTGCCAGCATATTCGAGGAAAAACTAGCGGGAGGGGCGAACACCGGGGAGCTGTTTTTT.

The chain is built from TRBV5-1 and TRBJ1-2; D not certain. This CDR3 region has 13 residues. Germline assignment: CDR1 SGHRS and CDR2 YFSETQ. Trimming took off 0 bases at V and 0 bases at J, with 3 bases between the two ends. In DNA, the CDR3 is TGCGCCAGCAGCTTGGCAGCTAACTATGGCTACACCTTC. Translation: CASSLAANYGYTF.

This clonotype occurred many times. V is TRBV10-3 and J is TRBJ2-7, with D perhaps being TRBD1 or TRBD2 (6 bases each). This CDR3 is 17 amino acids long. Per the germline V gene, CDR1 is ENHRY and CDR2 is SYGVKD. V shed 0 bases and J shed 0 bases, with 15 bases lying between them. Written as DNA, the CDR3 is TGTGCCATCAGTGAGTCGAAGGGGGGCCTCCACTCCTACGAGCAGTACTTC. As protein: CAISESKGGLHSYEQYF.

The J gene is TRBJ1-5, the V gene TRBV20-1; D is uncertain. The CDR3 runs to 15 residues. V gave up 0 bases and J gave up 6 bases, with 15 bases separating them. CDR1 is DFQATT and CDR2 is SNEGSKA in the germline V gene (reference sequence). The CDR3 spells CSARDARGVGQPQHF. CDR3 bases: TGCAGTGCTAGAGATGCACGTGGTGTAGGTCAGCCCCAGCATTTT.

The chain recombines TRBV20-1 with TRBJ2-7, with D perhaps TRBD1 (6 bases). With 1 base removed from V and 2 bases from J, the gap between germline ends came to 12 bases. The V gene's germline CDR1 is DFQATT and CDR2 SNEGSKA (reference sequence). The CDR3 runs 14 residues. The CDR3 nucleotides read TGCAGTGCTAGAGTAGCAGGGGCTGCCTACGAGCAGTACTTC. It yields the protein CSARVAGAAYEQYF.

This sequence joins TRBV11-2 and TRBJ2-7, with D perhaps TRBD2 (6 bases). This CDR3 is built from 15 residues. Per germline, CDR1 SGHAT and CDR2 FQNNGV. V was trimmed by 5 bases and J by 4 bases, leaving 18 bases between them. Here the CDR3 reads CASSPRLVSSYEQYF. The CDR3 nucleotides are TGTGCCAGCAGCCCTCGACTAGTTTCTTCGTACGAGCAGTACTTC.

This clonotype occurred a few times. The chain combines TRBV4-2 with TRBJ2-1, with TRBD2 matching 9 bases. Germline V gene data show CDR1 as LGHNA and CDR2 as YNFKEQ. The junction had 6 bases not matched to a gene; V was cut back by 6 bases and J by 3 bases. The CDR3 has 15 residues. Written as DNA, the CDR3 is TGTGCCAGCAGTGCAGCGGGAGGAGACTACAATGAGCAGTTCTTC. Protein sequence: CASSAAGGDYNEQFF.

This clonotype occurred a few times. This sequence joins TRBV29-1 and TRBJ2-1; 7 bases line up with TRBD1. CDR1 and CDR2 (germline): SQVTM, ANQGSEA. The CDR3 contains 13 residues. The trim removed 8 bases at V and 7 bases at J, leaving 11 bases unmatched. DNA for the CDR3: TGCAGCATTCGCCACAGGGGTCGGAATGAGCAGTTCTTC. Its translation: CSIRHRGRNEQFF.

This clonotype occurred many times. The chain links TRBV29-1 to TRBJ2-1, with unresolved D. Trimming shortened V by 1 base and J by 12 bases, and 10 bases separated the two germline ends. The CDR3 runs 11 residues. Germline CDR1 is SQVTM and CDR2 is ANQGSEA. The chain's CDR3 is CSVEGGVGQFF. The CDR3 DNA follows: TGCAGCGTTGAAGGGGGTGTCGGGCAGTTCTTC.

This chain links TRBV28 with TRBJ2-7; 7 positions agree with TRBD1. The V gene end was trimmed by 6 bases and the J gene end by 2 bases; junction bases not matched to a gene: 16. CDR3 length: 17 residues. Germline V lookup: CDR1 MDHEN, CDR2 SYDVKM. The CDR3 nucleotides are TGTGCCAGCAGGACTCTTTTAAGCCAGGGGGACACCTACGAGCAGTACTTC. The encoded protein is CASRTLLSQGDTYEQYF.

This clonotype was seen a few times. The chain is built from TRBV20-1 and TRBJ2-1; 11 positions agree with TRBD2. The CDR3 loop spans 17 amino acids. Germline V lookup: CDR1 DFQATT, CDR2 SNEGSKA (reference sequence). The junction had 7 bases not matched to a gene; V was cut back by 3 bases and J by 0 bases. CDR3 region: CSARLAGGPSSYNEQFF. The CDR3 region has the DNA TGCAGTGCTAGGTTAGCGGGAGGGCCCAGCTCCTACAATGAGCAGTTCTTC.

This clonotype was observed at least ten times. V usage is TRBV20-1 and J usage is TRBJ2-7, with unresolved D. The CDR3 covers 12 residues. V shed 6 bases and J shed 3 bases, with 12 bases lying between them. Looked up from germline, CDR1 is DFQATT and CDR2 is SNEGSKA (reference sequence). The CDR3 sequence: CSASARLYEQYF. CDR3 sequence (DNA): TGCAGTGCCTCAGCACGGCTCTACGAGCAGTACTTC.

This clonotype was recorded at least ten times. This sequence joins TRBV20-1 and TRBJ2-1; 11 positions match TRBD2. The junction had 2 bases not matched to a gene; V was cut back by 1 base and J by 6 bases. Per the germline V gene, CDR1 is DFQATT and CDR2 is SNEGSKA (reference sequence). This CDR3 has 14 amino acids. The CDR3 here is CSARVLAGGNEQFF. In DNA, the CDR3 is TGCAGTGCTAGAGTGCTAGCGGGAGGCAATGAGCAGTTCTTC.

This clonotype was observed a handful of times. The chain couples TRBV20-1 to TRBJ1-5, with TRBD1 identical over 7 bases. Germline V gene sequence: CDR1 DFQATT, CDR2 SNEGSKA (reference sequence). V shed 5 bases, J shed 0 bases, and the junction held 10 bases outside the gene matches. The CDR3 covers 16 residues. CDR3 in amino acids: CSAAGTVIYSNQPQHF. The CDR3 DNA reads TGCAGTGCTGCCGGGACAGTCATTTATAGCAATCAGCCCCAGCATTTT.

V gene TRBV20-1 combines with J gene TRBJ2-7, with 9 bases lining up with TRBD1. This CDR3 contains 16 residues. Trimming at V came to 2 bases and at J to 0 bases, leaving 8 bases not matched to a gene. The germline CDR1 and CDR2 sequences are DFQATT and SNEGSKA (reference sequence). CDR3 DNA sequence: TGCAGTGCTAGATCTGGGGGACAGGGATTCTCCTACGAGCAGTACTTC. Protein sequence: CSARSGGQGFSYEQYF.

This rearrangement joins TRBV4-1 to TRBJ2-7, with 8 positions matching TRBD1. V gave up 1 base and J gave up 2 bases; unmatched junction bases: 4. CDR1 is MGHRA and CDR2 is YSYEKL in the germline V gene. This CDR3 region has 15 residues. The chain's CDR3 is CASSQGTGRTYEQYF. The CDR3 nucleotides read TGCGCCAGCAGCCAAGGGACAGGGCGAACCTACGAGCAGTACTTC.

This clonotype occurred a few times. The rearrangement uses TRBV27 and TRBJ2-3; possibly TRBD1 or TRBD2 for D (6 bases each). This CDR3 spans 14 amino acids. Looked up from germline, CDR1 is MNHEY and CDR2 is SMNVEV (reference sequence). Trimming took off 8 bases at V and 0 bases at J, with 12 bases between the two ends. The CDR3 here is CASRWGASTDTQYF. CDR3 in DNA: TGTGCCAGCCGTTGGGGGGCAAGCACAGATACGCAGTATTTT.

This clonotype appeared a few times. The rearrangement uses TRBV7-2 and TRBJ2-7; unclear D gene. Germline V gene sequence: CDR1 SGHTA, CDR2 FQGNSA. The CDR3 has 12 residues. V was pared by 5 bases and J by 3 bases, with 8 bases between. Written as DNA, the CDR3 is TGTGCCAGCAGCCGCGACCACTACGAGCAGTACTTC. The encoded protein is CASSRDHYEQYF.

This clonotype has just a few counts. J is TRBJ2-1 and V is TRBV5-1; D possibly corresponds to TRBD2 (5 bases). V dropped 2 bases and J dropped 7 bases, with 13 bases sitting between them. The CDR3 spans 14 residues. Germline V gene lookup returns CDR1 SGHRS and CDR2 YFSETQ. The CDR3 protein is CASSLATSSNEQFF. The CDR3 DNA is TGCGCCAGCAGCTTAGCTACTAGTTCAAATGAGCAGTTCTTC.

This clonotype was counted ten times or more. The chain is built from TRBV20-1 and TRBJ1-2; no firm D call. Germline V gene lookup returns CDR1 DFQATT and CDR2 SNEGSKA (reference sequence). Trimming took off 4 bases at V and 3 bases at J, with 6 bases between the two ends. CDR3 length: 11 residues. The CDR3 DNA is TGCAGTGCTATTTCCCACTATGGCTACACCTTC. It encodes CSAISHYGYTF.

CDR3 region: CASSLISGGELFF. The CDR3 coding sequence is TGTGCCAGCAGCTTGATCAGTGGAGGGGAGCTGTTTTTT. The chain has TRBV5-5 and TRBJ2-2; the D is unclear. This CDR3 region has 13 residues. Germline V gives CDR1 SGHKS, CDR2 YYEKEE (reference sequence). Trimming stripped 1 base from V and 8 bases from J, with 9 bases between.

The V call is TRBV7-2, the J call TRBJ2-7; TRBD2 agrees at 9 bases. V was clipped by 2 bases and J by 1 base; unmatched bases: 6. Germline V lookup: CDR1 SGHTA, CDR2 FQGNSA. This CDR3 region has 16 residues. CDR3 sequence reads: CASSLRGGLASYEQYF. CDR3 DNA sequence: TGTGCCAGCAGCTTAAGGGGTGGACTAGCGTCCTACGAGCAGTACTTC.

The chain links TRBV2 to TRBJ2-3; 7 bases are shared with TRBD2. The CDR3 totals 15 residues. V was pared by 6 bases and J by 1 base, with 7 bases of the junction left unmatched. Germline CDR1 SNHLY, CDR2 FYNNEI. CDR3 region: CASSEGLHRTDTQYF. Here the CDR3 DNA reads TGTGCCAGCAGCGAGGGACTACACCGCACAGATACGCAGTATTTT.

This clonotype was found many times. The V call is TRBV29-1, the J call TRBJ2-7, with D maybe TRBD1 (6 bases). This CDR3 has 13 amino acids. Germline CDR1 reads SQVTM; CDR2 reads ANQGSEA. V was trimmed by 1 base and J by 3 bases, leaving 10 bases between them. The CDR3 sequence is CSVEGAGDYEQYF. DNA of the CDR3: TGCAGCGTTGAAGGGGCAGGGGACTACGAGCAGTACTTC.

The V and J genes are TRBV20-1 and TRBJ1-2, with 7 bases matching TRBD1. The ends lost 3 bases at V and 4 bases at J; junction bases unmatched: 5. CDR1 and CDR2 from the germline V gene are DFQATT and SNEGSKA (reference sequence). This CDR3 is built from 13 residues. This CDR3 is CSASIGQAYGYTF. The CDR3 DNA reads as TGCAGTGCTAGTATAGGACAGGCCTATGGCTACACCTTC.

The chain recombines TRBV6-5 with TRBJ2-7; D unclear. CDR1 is MNHEY, CDR2 SVGAGI, per germline. Trimming took 0 bases from V and 3 from J, leaving 12 bases between them. The CDR3 sequence is 15 residues long. The CDR3 DNA reads as TGTGCCAGCAGTTACTCCCGGACCCTCTTCTACGAGCAGTACTTC. Translation: CASSYSRTLFYEQYF.

This clonotype was recorded a few times. This chain links TRBV18 with TRBJ1-5; 7 bases line up with TRBD1. This CDR3 spans 14 amino acids. Losses at the gene ends were 3 bases for V and 7 bases for J; bases not matched to a gene: 6. Germline lookup yields CDR1 KGHSH and CDR2 LQKENI. The CDR3 protein is CASSPDRDGQPQHF. In nucleotides, the CDR3 is TGTGCCAGCTCACCCGACAGGGACGGACAGCCCCAGCATTTT. The full variable domain, rest sourced from reference TRBV18 and TRBJ1-5, is NAGVMQNPRHLVRRRGQEARLRCSPMKGHSHVYWYRQLPEEGLKFMVYLQKENIIDESGMPKERFSAEFPKEGPSILRIQQVVRGDSAAYFCASSPDRDGQPQHFGDGTRLSIL.

This clonotype was picked up many times. J is TRBJ1-6 and V is TRBV20-1, with a tentative D call TRBD1 (6 bases). This CDR3 contains 14 residues. The germline CDR1 and CDR2 sequences are DFQATT and SNEGSKA (reference sequence). V was clipped by 3 bases and J by 9 bases, with 15 bases between them. For the CDR3, the DNA is TGCAGTGCTAGCCTAGGGGGGGAAACTTCACCCCTCCACTTT. Translating it yields CSASLGGETSPLHF.

At least ten counts were recorded for this clonotype. The chain's CDR3 is CSVVGDTTRDTQYF. CDR3 in DNA: TGCAGCGTTGTGGGGGACACGACCCGAGATACGCAGTATTTT. The chain is built from TRBV29-1 and TRBJ2-3, with D possibly being TRBD1 (6 bases). V was shortened by 4 bases and J by 5 bases, with 16 bases between the two germline ends. This CDR3 is 14 amino acids long. Germline values: CDR1 SQVTM, CDR2 ANQGSEA.

The chain carries TRBV5-1 and TRBJ2-7; D unresolved. The CDR3 runs 15 residues. The V gene's germline CDR1 is SGHRS and CDR2 YFSETQ. Trimming cost V 2 bases and J 5 bases, with 17 bases left between them. In DNA form, the CDR3 reads TGCGCCAGCAGCTTCCGGTCTAGGTCCGACCACGAGCAGTACTTC. This encodes CASSFRSRSDHEQYF.